The rows below give T cell receptor beta chains drawn from one sample of a study of cytomegalovirus exposure and HLA in healthy donors. This table comes from immunoSEQ multiplex PCR, and its TCRdb copy is limited to in-frame clones, with some not included. This table has 150,000 to 190,000 clones, 82% appearing once. Sequencing was carried out using PBMCs. These receptors all come from a woman aged 50 to 60 in good health and CMV-seropositive. CDR3s include the opening cysteine and the closing phenylalanine or tryptophan. A D gene is named only where the DNA matches it firmly. Part of the rows lack a size; the others show once, few, many or a class for expanded clones.

j_call,d_call,clone_size,v_call,cdr3_nt,cdr3_aa
TRBJ1-1,-,-,TRBV4-1,TGCGCCAGCAGCCAAGTTGGACGGTGGGACACTGAGGCTTTCTTT,CASSQVGRWDTEAFF
TRBJ2-3,-,-,TRBV5-1,TGCGCCAGCAGCTTACAGGGTTCGGATACGCAGTATTTT,CASSLQGSDTQYF
TRBJ2-1,-,-,TRBV6-5,TGTGCCAGCAGACTACAGGGTAACAATGAGCAGTTCTTC,CASRLQGNNEQFF
TRBJ1-1,-,once,TRBV29-1,TGCAGCGTTGAAGATTATCCTGAAGCTTTCTTT,CSVEDYPEAFF
TRBJ2-3,-,-,TRBV13,TGTGCCAGCAGGGATCAGGGATCAGATACGCAGTATTTT,CASRDQGSDTQYF
TRBJ1-1,-,-,TRBV28,TGTGCCAGCAGTTTATCCACAGGAGTGAAACTGGCTGCTTTCTTT,CASSLSTGVKLAAFF
TRBJ1-2,-,few,TRBV28,TGTGCCAGCAGTCCGGTACAGGGAATCAATGGCTACACCTTC,CASSPVQGINGYTF
TRBJ1-1,TRBD1,few,TRBV6-5,TGTGCCAGCAGTTGGGACAGTAACACTGAAGCTTTCTTT,CASSWDSNTEAFF
TRBJ1-3,-,-,TRBV7-9,TGTGCCAGCAGCTTTTACCTAAGCTCTGGAAACACCATATATTTT,CASSFYLSSGNTIYF
TRBJ1-2,-,few,TRBV29-1,TGCAGCGTTGAAGAAGGGGCTTATGGCTACACCTTC,CSVEEGAYGYTF
TRBJ2-2,TRBD1,-,TRBV7-9,TGTGCCAGCAGTTTCGGACAGGGTACCGGGGAGCTGTTTTTT,CASSFGQGTGELFF
TRBJ2-5,TRBD2,-,TRBV6-5,TGTGCCAGCAGGCCCTGGGGGGGGAGGGGTGAGACCCAGTACTTC,CASRPWGGRGETQYF
TRBJ1-6,-,-,TRBV4-3,TGCGCCAGCAGCCACCGTAATTCACCCCTCCACTTT,CASSHRNSPLHF
TRBJ2-1,-,few,TRBV5-1,TGCGCCAGCAGCGTCGGGGGGCCGGGCGATGAGCAGTTCTTC,CASSVGGPGDEQFF
TRBJ2-6,-,-,TRBV7-9,TGTGCCAGCAGCTTATTTCTCGGACTGACCTTCTCTGGGGCCAACGTCCTGACTTTC,CASSLFLGLTFSGANVLTF
TRBJ1-2,TRBD1,-,TRBV28,TGTGCCAGCAGCTTGGCGGACAGGGGATATGGCTACACCTTC,CASSLADRGYGYTF
TRBJ1-2,-,-,TRBV6-6,TGTGCCAGCACAGGTAGAGGGTATCTGTCGGGCTACACCTTC,CASTGRGYLSGYTF
TRBJ1-2,-,-,TRBV6-6,TGTGCCAGCAGTTCCCCGACAGACTATGGCTACACCTTC,CASSSPTDYGYTF
TRBJ1-5,-,-,TRBV4-3,TGCGCCAGCAGCCAAGATATGGCAGTTAATCAGCCCCAGCATTTT,CASSQDMAVNQPQHF
TRBJ1-2,-,-,TRBV5-8,TGTGCCAGCAGCTTCCAGGAAAACTATGGCTACACCTTC,CASSFQENYGYTF
TRBJ2-2,-,-,TRBV18,TGTGCCAGCTCCCCGGCCCGCGGGGACACCGGGGAGCTGTTTTTT,CASSPARGDTGELFF
TRBJ1-6,-,few,TRBV13,TGTGCCAGCAGCGCTATGAATTCACCCCTCCACTTT,CASSAMNSPLHF
TRBJ1-6,-,-,TRBV5-1,TGCGCCAGCAGCTTGGAATGGGGGGGAAGAGGGTCACCCCTCCACTTT,CASSLEWGGRGSPLHF
TRBJ2-7,TRBD1,-,TRBV10-2,TGCGCCAGCAGTGTACCACAGGGGGCGAGCTCCTACGAGCAGTACTTC,CASSVPQGASSYEQYF
TRBJ2-6,-,-,TRBV19,TGTGCCAGTAGTAAACCGGGACAACTCTCTGGGGCCAACGTCCTGACTTTC,CASSKPGQLSGANVLTF
TRBJ2-7,-,-,TRBV15,TGTGCCACCAGCAGAGATCGAGTCTACGAGCAGTACTTC,CATSRDRVYEQYF
TRBJ1-3,TRBD1,few,TRBV10-3,TGTGCCACCTCCGGGACAGGGGAAGGAAACACCATATATTTT,CATSGTGEGNTIYF
TRBJ2-3,-,once,TRBV29-1,TGCAGCGGTTACCTACTGTCGGACAGAACAGATACGCAGTATTTT,CSGYLLSDRTDTQYF
TRBJ1-3,-,-,TRBV28,TGTGCCAGCAGTTTATTAGGAGGAACCCCATCTGGAAACACCATATATTTT,CASSLLGGTPSGNTIYF
TRBJ2-3,TRBD2,few,TRBV7-9,TGTGCCAGCAGCGTACCGGGACTAGCGGAACTAGCGCAGTATTTT,CASSVPGLAELAQYF
TRBJ2-3,-,-,TRBV9,TGTGCCAGCAGCCTAGGGGGGATGGGGGGGGATACGCAGTATTTT,CASSLGGMGGDTQYF
TRBJ2-2,-,-,TRBV10-2,TGCGCCAGCAGTGAGGGCCAGGGGCCGGCCGGGGAGCTGTTTTTT,CASSEGQGPAGELFF
TRBJ2-7,-,-,TRBV6-1,TGTGCCAGCAGTGTGACAGGACCCTACGAGCAGTACTTC,CASSVTGPYEQYF
TRBJ1-3,-,-,TRBV5-5,TGTGCCAGCAGCCTACCGGGGGGAGGAAACACCATATATTTT,CASSLPGGGNTIYF
TRBJ2-1,TRBD2,few,TRBV7-8,TGTGCCAGCAGCCCGAGCGGGGGGCTCAATGAGCAGTTCTTC,CASSPSGGLNEQFF
TRBJ2-7,-,-,TRBV14,TGTGCCAGCAGGCGGCCCGACGAGCAGTACTTC,CASRRPDEQYF
TRBJ2-6,TRBD2,-,TRBV18,TGTGCCAGCTCACCCCTGGCGGGGGGGCCCGGGGCCAACGTCCTGACTTTC,CASSPLAGGPGANVLTF
TRBJ2-2,-,-,TRBV11-2,TGTGCCAGCAGTCACCGACTAGAACGGACCGGGGAGCTGTTTTTT,CASSHRLERTGELFF
TRBJ2-1,TRBD2,-,TRBV29-1,TGCAGCGTTGATCCGAGCGGGGCCGGCTACAATGAGCAGTTCTTC,CSVDPSGAGYNEQFF